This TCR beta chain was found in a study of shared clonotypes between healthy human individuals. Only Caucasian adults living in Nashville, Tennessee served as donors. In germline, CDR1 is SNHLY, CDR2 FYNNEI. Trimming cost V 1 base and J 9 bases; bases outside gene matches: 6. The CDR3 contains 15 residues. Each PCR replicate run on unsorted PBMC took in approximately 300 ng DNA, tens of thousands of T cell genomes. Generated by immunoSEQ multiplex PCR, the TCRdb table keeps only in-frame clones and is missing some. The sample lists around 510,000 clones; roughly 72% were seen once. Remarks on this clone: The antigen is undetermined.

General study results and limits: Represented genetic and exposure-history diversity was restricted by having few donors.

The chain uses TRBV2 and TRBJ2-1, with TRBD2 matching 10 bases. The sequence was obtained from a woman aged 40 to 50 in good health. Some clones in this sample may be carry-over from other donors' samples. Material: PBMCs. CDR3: CASSEVLAGGGEQFF. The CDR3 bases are TGTGCCAGCAGTGAAGTCTTAGCGGGAGGAGGTGAGCAGTTCTTC.